This entry concerns a single T cell receptor (beta chain). The data stem from a study of shared clonotypes between healthy human individuals. Only in-frame clones appear in the TCRdb table, and some are missing; sequencing was by immunoSEQ multiplex PCR. The table lists some 1.5 million clones, roughly 96% of them singletons. Trimming stripped 3 bases from V and 1 base from J, with 19 bases between. This CDR3 has 17 residues. Germline loops: CDR1 SGHAT, CDR2 FQNNGV. The rearrangement joins TRBV11-2 to TRBJ2-7; D tentatively fits TRBD1 or TRBD2 (5 bases each). Source material: naive CD4+ T cells sorted from blood. Specified subset: CD45RA+ positively selected. This TCR was sampled from a man aged 25-40 years in good health. CDR3 bases: TGTGCCAGCAGCTTTAATCTCCGGGGACCAGGATCCTACGAGCAGTACTTC. Translation: CASSFNLRGPGSYEQYF.